This T cell receptor (beta chain) stems from a study of early T cells in non-severe SARS-CoV-2 infection. Study-wide background: Chains were unpaired, as sequencing was done on bulk RNA from unsorted whole blood. Points from the study as a whole: VDJdb-based matching was biased toward anti-spike CD8 responses and missed private and CD4 specificities.

This clonotype was seen a few times. Its antigen remains unidentified. Separate cDNA molecules each had unique molecular identifiers attached to them. TCRdb processed the 5' RACE reads anew with MiXCR; each CDR3 protein has one entry. The sample has approximately 77,000 distinct CDR3 sequences; about a sixth are singletons. The sequence was obtained from an adult who was a healthcare worker with PCR-confirmed SARS-CoV-2 infection or an uninfected control (not recorded which). Material: whole blood.

The CDR3 region is CAWNRGERENYGYTF. CDR3 nucleotides: TGTGCCTGGAACAGGGGGGAAAGAGAGAACTATGGCTACACCTTC. The V and J genes are TRBV30 and TRBJ1-2, with 8 bases fitting TRBD1. Looked up from germline, CDR1 is GTSNPN and CDR2 is SVGIG (reference sequence). Losses at the gene ends were 4 bases for V and 2 bases for J; bases not matched to a gene: 9. The CDR3 consists of 15 residues. The variable domain in full, with the rest retrieved from reference TRBV30 and TRBJ1-2, is SQTIHQWPATLVQPVGSPLSLECTVEGTSNPNLYWYRQAAGRGLQLLFYSVGIGQISSEVPQNLSASRPQDRQFILSSKKLLLSDSGFYLCAWNRGERENYGYTFGSGTRLTVV.